One sample yielded the 16 T cell receptor beta chains listed below, sequenced in a study of blood T cells in healthy people across ages. Using a J-beta primer mix together with a sample-barcoded 5' primer, a second PCR was run for roughly 6 to 12 cycles. TCRdb reanalysed the 5' RACE reads using MiXCR and keeps one entry per CDR3 protein. Here the sample spans around 1.7 million distinct CDR3 sequences, about 28% being singletons. The sequencing sample was made of blood. Receptors were obtained from a woman aged 30 to 39 in good health.

V and J are TRBV5-1 and TRBJ2-7; D ambiguous. CDR3 length: 14 residues. In germline, CDR1 is SGHRS, CDR2 YFSETQ. The V end was cut by 5 bases, the J end by 5 bases, with 17 bases between. The CDR3 loop is CASRGSSWFDEQYF. For the CDR3, the DNA is TGCGCCAGCAGGGGGTCCAGTTGGTTTGACGAGCAGTACTTC.

This clonotype has more than one count but fewer than ten. The chain combines TRBV7-9 with TRBJ2-1; 8 nucleotides match TRBD1. Germline assignment: CDR1 SEHNR and CDR2 FQNEAQ (reference sequence). The length of the CDR3 is 15 residues. V shed 5 bases and J 7 bases; nucleotides not matched to a gene: 10. The CDR3 sequence is CASSPPQGALNEQFF. Here the CDR3 DNA reads TGTGCCAGCAGCCCACCGCAGGGGGCCTTGAATGAGCAGTTCTTC.

The V call is TRBV7-2, the J call TRBJ1-4, with 10 bases aligning to TRBD1. V trimming: 5 bases; J trimming: 8 bases; junction bases outside the gene matches: 2. Germline CDR1 is SGHTA and CDR2 is FQGNSA. The CDR3 sequence is 13 residues long. This CDR3 is CASSGQGGEKLFF. The CDR3 DNA reads as TGTGCCAGCAGCGGACAGGGGGGGGAAAAACTGTTTTTT.

This clonotype was detected ten times or more. The chain couples TRBV7-4 to TRBJ2-7, with D maybe TRBD2 (6 bases). CDR1 and CDR2 (germline): SGHVT, SQSDAQ. This CDR3 has 15 amino acids. V was pared by 5 bases and J by 0 bases, with 14 bases between. The CDR3 is CASSLKQDYSYEQYF. CDR3 coding DNA: TGTGCCAGCAGCCTGAAACAGGACTACTCCTACGAGCAGTACTTC.

This clonotype was found a few times. V is TRBV5-1 and J is TRBJ1-4, with 7 bases fitting TRBD1. Per the germline V gene, CDR1 is SGHRS and CDR2 is YFSETQ. V trimming: 3 bases; J trimming: 9 bases; junction bases outside the gene matches: 8. This CDR3 is built from 14 residues. This CDR3 reads CASSYDRVTKKLFF. The CDR3 region has the DNA TGCGCCAGCAGCTACGACAGGGTTACGAAAAAACTGTTTTTT.

The V gene is TRBV28, the J gene TRBJ1-5; tentative D call: TRBD1 (6 bases). Per the germline V gene, CDR1 is MDHEN and CDR2 is SYDVKM. V lost 6 bases to trimming and J lost 7 bases, with 13 bases between them. CDR3 length equals 13 residues. Here the CDR3 reads CASRGGARQPQHF. CDR3 sequence (DNA): TGTGCCAGCAGGGGGGGGGCTCGACAGCCCCAGCATTTT.

On this clonotype itself: With a much larger clone just one base away, this may be a read error. The rearrangement links TRBV12-3 or TRBV12-4 to TRBJ2-1; 8 bases agree with TRBD1. This CDR3 has 15 amino acids. V gave up 6 bases and J gave up 5 bases; unmatched junction bases: 9. The CDR3 DNA reads TGTGCCAGCAGCTGGACAGGGAGGTCCCACAATGAGCAGTTCTTC. Translating it yields CASSWTGRSHNEQFF.

The chain couples TRBV20-1 to TRBJ2-5; D perhaps matches TRBD1 (6 bases). Between the trimmed V and J ends, which lost 5 bases and 2 bases, there was a span of 15 bases. Per germline, CDR1 DFQATT and CDR2 SNEGSKA (reference sequence). CDR3 length: 14 amino acids. The CDR3 DNA follows: TGCAGTGCTCGCGCTAGTGGACAGCAAGAGACCCAGTACTTC. Translation gives CSARASGQQETQYF.

This clonotype was seen a few times. The chain employs TRBV27 and TRBJ2-4; 9 bases fit TRBD1. The V gene's germline CDR1 is MNHEY and CDR2 SMNVEV (reference sequence). Losses at the gene ends were 6 bases for V and 3 bases for J; bases not matched to a gene: 6. The CDR3 extends over 15 amino acids. The CDR3 DNA sequence: TGTGCCAGCAGCAGGGACAGGGCCGGCAAAAACATTCAGTACTTC. The encoded protein is CASSRDRAGKNIQYF.

This clonotype has at least ten counts. The chain carries TRBV20-1 and TRBJ2-3; no clear D gene. The germline CDR1 and CDR2 sequences are DFQATT and SNEGSKA (reference sequence). V was clipped by 4 bases and J by 2 bases, with 10 bases between them. The CDR3 covers 13 residues. As DNA, the CDR3 is TGCAGTGCTAATCTAGGATACACAGATACGCAGTATTTT. Its translation is CSANLGYTDTQYF.

The rearrangement uses TRBV18 and TRBJ1-4; TRBD1 aligns across 12 bases. CDR3 length: 20 amino acids. Trimming cost V 2 bases and J 8 bases; bases outside gene matches: 18. Germline V gene lookup returns CDR1 KGHSH and CDR2 LQKENI. CDR3 residues: CASSPRRGRDRGPFEEKLFF. For the CDR3, the DNA is TGTGCCAGCTCACCAAGACGAGGAAGGGACAGGGGGCCGTTCGAGGAAAAACTGTTTTTT.

The chain recombines TRBV7-9 with TRBJ1-1; TRBD1 matches 7 bases. V dropped 7 bases and J dropped 11; count of bases not matched to a gene: 13. Germline V gene lookup returns CDR1 SEHNR and CDR2 FQNEAQ (reference sequence). The CDR3 spans 13 residues. Here the CDR3 DNA reads TGTGCCAGCACTATACAGGGGCTCGGAACGGCTTTCTTT. As protein: CASTIQGLGTAFF.

Concerning this clonotype: A read error may be the cause here, since a much bigger clone is one base away. V is TRBV6-1 and J is TRBJ2-7; D is possibly TRBD2 (6 bases). TRBJ2-5 matches the DNA end more closely, so the J call is doubtful. There are 13 residues in the CDR3. CDR1 is MNHNS, CDR2 SASEGT, per germline. Written as DNA, the CDR3 is TGTGCCAGCAGTGAAGTAGCGGAAGAGACCCAGTACTTC. Protein sequence: CASSEVAEETQYF.

This clonotype was counted only a few times. V and J are TRBV6-5 and TRBJ1-1, with D unresolved. This CDR3 is 13 amino acids long. Germline V lookup: CDR1 MNHEY, CDR2 SVGAGI. The germline V and J ends were trimmed by 4 bases and 2 bases, with 8 bases remaining between them. The CDR3 region has the DNA TGTGCCAGCAGTTTAGCGTATAACACTGAAGCTTTCTTT. Translation gives CASSLAYNTEAFF.

This clonotype was seen repeatedly, ten times or more. V usage is TRBV9 and J usage is TRBJ2-7; TRBD1 aligns across 8 bases. V shed 3 bases, J shed 3 bases, and the junction held 5 bases outside the gene matches. The CDR3 spans 14 residues. Germline CDR1 reads SGDLS; CDR2 reads YYNGEE. CDR3 loop: CASSGGTGDYEQYF. The CDR3 DNA sequence: TGTGCCAGCAGCGGCGGGACAGGCGACTACGAGCAGTACTTC. Full variable domain (remainder filled in from reference TRBV9 and TRBJ2-7): DSGVTQTPKHLITATGQRVTLRCSPRSGDLSVYWYQQSLDQGLQFLIQYYNGEERAKGNILERFSAQQFPDLHSELNLSSLELGDSALYFCASSGGTGDYEQYFGPGTRLTVT.

This clonotype was detected ten times or more. The rearrangement uses TRBV5-4 and TRBJ2-7; 7 nucleotides align to TRBD2. The CDR3 runs to 16 residues. In germline, CDR1 is SGHNT, CDR2 YYREEE (reference sequence). V lost 4 bases and J lost 3; bases outside the gene matches: 13. CDR3 nucleotides: TGTGCCAGCAGCGCCTCCGGGACTACCGCCTTCTACGAGCAGTACTTC. Translating it yields CASSASGTTAFYEQYF.